This TCR beta chain was retrieved from a study of blood T cell repertoires in COVID-19 (dated by TCRdb to between 2020 and 2021). In the study overall: Collaborator samples came from the United States, Italy and Spain and covered acute and convalescent phases of COVID-19. Sample metadata almost always included a de-identified subject ID, COVID-19 status, age in years and sex. The repertoires were released in a freely available public database meant as a resource for research on the immune response to SARS-CoV-2. The prospective study material was composed of cDNA or gDNA derived from T cells, B-cell-depleted T cells, or PBMCs. The dataset comprised deeply sampled blood TCRbeta repertoires from subjects exposed to, actively infected with, or recovered from COVID-19. Where available, HLA class I and class II types were obtained from metadata supplied by the sample provider rather than from assay-based typing. Samples came from the ongoing ImmuneRACE study (first 160 participants) plus 1,254 subjects from 6 global collaborators.

TCRbeta CDR3 regions were amplified from genomic DNA by means of the immunoSEQ Assay, a bias-controlled multiplex PCR. The authors' pipeline ran thus. The number of nucleated cells in each sample was estimated from the amplification of reference gene primers within the assay. To quantify the absolute abundance of each unique TCRbeta CDR3 rearrangement, sequence reads were collapsed and filtered. For each sample, productive Simpson clonality was calculated as the square root of Simpson's diversity index over productive rearrangements. Sourced from immuneACCESS, this table was stored by TCRdb with only in-frame sequences that have V and J called. A share of the clones is absent; for the studies checked, an unresolved V gene accounts for under half, and the remainder has no known explanation. D and trimming were read from the DNA, whereas the V and J calls and clone size are those reported in that table. The sample data list 200,000 to 250,000 clones, and about 84% of these were observed just once. The ten largest clones represent approximately 1.8% of the sample.

The CDR3 goes from the cysteine to the phenylalanine over 13 residues. The retained sequence is limited to the CDR3, 39 bases, with the frame set at the first base. CDR1 and CDR2 (PRHDT, FYEKMQ) derive from the germline V gene (reference sequence). For this clone: Its specific antigen is unknown. Mismatch with germline at one junction end may stem from a read error.

Participants in the prospective study were aged about 18 to 95 years, lived in under 30 United States geographic areas, and enrolled through a virtual design. In the prospective study, cohorts were assigned on the basis of participant-reported clinical history obtained from a screening survey and a study questionnaire. Recovered participants in ImmuneRACE Cohort 3 were defined by two consecutive negative NP/OP PCR tests, clearance by a healthcare professional, or resolution of symptoms. Mobile phlebotomists in the prospective study collected whole blood, serum and a nasopharyngeal or oropharyngeal swab from every participant. Participants in the prospective study had the option to provide additional blood draws and questionnaires over a 2-month period. Before DNA extraction, blood samples from the prospective study were shipped at room temperature or frozen. Beyond this particular receptor, the publication reports: The amount of clinical and demographic metadata varied by source and participant and was provided uncurated.

Recombination joined TRBV13 with TRBJ2-7; there is no confident call for the D gene. Material for sequencing was PBMCs or T cells enriched from blood (not recorded which). The source is a man in his fifties or sixties who had recovered from COVID-19. The bases read TGTGCCAGCAGCTTAGTGACATCCTCCGAGCAGTACTTC. It encodes CASSLVTSSEQYF.